This TCR beta chain was recovered during a study of beta chain features in type 1 diabetes. Broader study findings: Small HLA sub-analyses could not settle whether HLA shapes TCRB rearrangement. Sampled from patients, naive, central memory and Treg TCRB repertoires appeared more similar than those sampled from healthy donors.

Reverse transcribing all isolated RNA meant expressed TCRB transcripts were sequenced. Measured with immunoSEQ multiplex PCR; TCRdb has only the in-frame clones, and not every one. Among some 100,000 clones listed, about two fifths were seen once. As regards this clone: Its antigen is still unknown.

This CDR3 is built from 17 residues. Trimming removed 2 bases from V and 2 bases from J; junction bases left unmatched: 11. Per germline, CDR1 SEHNR and CDR2 FQNEAQ (reference sequence). Input material: stem cell memory CD4+ T cells from blood. The V call is TRBV7-9, the J call TRBJ2-7; 8 bases are shared with TRBD2. The sequence derives from a woman under 30 in good health. The CDR3, as DNA: TGTGCCAGCAGCTTAAGTTCTTCGGGAGGGTATCCCTACGAGCAGTACTTC. This encodes CASSLSSSGGYPYEQYF.